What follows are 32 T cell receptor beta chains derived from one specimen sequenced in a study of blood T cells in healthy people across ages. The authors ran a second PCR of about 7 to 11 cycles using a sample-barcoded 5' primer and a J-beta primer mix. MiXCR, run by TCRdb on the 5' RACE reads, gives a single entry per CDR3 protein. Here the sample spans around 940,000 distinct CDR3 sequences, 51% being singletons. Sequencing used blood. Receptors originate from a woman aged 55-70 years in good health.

The CDR3 spells CASSQSTINYGYTF. The CDR3 DNA sequence: TGTGCCAGCAGCCAGTCGACAATAAACTATGGCTACACCTTC. The rearrangement uses TRBV4-2 and TRBJ1-2; D not certain. This CDR3 region has 14 residues. V dropped 3 bases and J dropped 2 bases, with 10 bases sitting between them. Germline loops: CDR1 LGHNA, CDR2 YNFKEQ.

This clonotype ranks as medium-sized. Here the CDR3 reads CASSLDPPGLAGFWGEQFF. The DNA of the CDR3 is TGTGCCAGCAGCTTAGACCCCCCCGGACTAGCGGGCTTTTGGGGTGAGCAGTTCTTC. V usage is TRBV7-6 and J usage is TRBJ2-1; 11 bases align to TRBD2. CDR3 size: 19 residues. CDR1 SGHVS and CDR2 FNYEAQ come from the germline V gene. Trimming cost V 1 base and J 9 bases; bases outside gene matches: 17.

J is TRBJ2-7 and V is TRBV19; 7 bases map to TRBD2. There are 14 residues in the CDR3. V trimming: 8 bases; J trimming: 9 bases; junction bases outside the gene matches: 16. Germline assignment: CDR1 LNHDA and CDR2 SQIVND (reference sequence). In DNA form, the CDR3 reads TGTGCCAGTCGGGGGAGCGGGACCGACGTTTGGCAGTACTTC. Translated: CASRGSGTDVWQYF.

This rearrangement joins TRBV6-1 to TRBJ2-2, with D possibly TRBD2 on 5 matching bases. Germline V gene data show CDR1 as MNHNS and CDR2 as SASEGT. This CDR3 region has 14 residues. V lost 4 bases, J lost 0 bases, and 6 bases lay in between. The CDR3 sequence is CASSVATNTGELFF. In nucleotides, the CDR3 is TGTGCCAGCAGTGTAGCGACGAACACCGGGGAGCTGTTTTTT.

The CDR3 region has the DNA TGTGCCAGCAGTCTAACAGAGGGCGTAGATGGCTACACCTTC. Translating it yields CASSLTEGVDGYTF. The V and J genes are TRBV7-9 and TRBJ1-2; D gene unclear. Trimming stripped 6 bases from V and 6 bases from J, with 17 bases between. In germline, CDR1 is SEHNR, CDR2 FQNEAQ (reference sequence). The CDR3 has 14 amino acids.

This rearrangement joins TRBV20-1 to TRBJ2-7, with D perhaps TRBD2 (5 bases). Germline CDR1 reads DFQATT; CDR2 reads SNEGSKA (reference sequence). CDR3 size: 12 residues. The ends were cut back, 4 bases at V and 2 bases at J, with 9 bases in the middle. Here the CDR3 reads CSAKAGPYEQYF. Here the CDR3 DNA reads TGCAGTGCTAAGGCGGGTCCCTACGAGCAGTACTTC.

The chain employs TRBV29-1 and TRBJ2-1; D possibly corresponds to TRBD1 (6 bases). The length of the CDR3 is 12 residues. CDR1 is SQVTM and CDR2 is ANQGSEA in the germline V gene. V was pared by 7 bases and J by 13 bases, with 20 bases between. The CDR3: CSGFRGEETQFF. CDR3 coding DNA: TGCAGCGGATTCAGGGGAGAGGAGACCCAGTTCTTC.

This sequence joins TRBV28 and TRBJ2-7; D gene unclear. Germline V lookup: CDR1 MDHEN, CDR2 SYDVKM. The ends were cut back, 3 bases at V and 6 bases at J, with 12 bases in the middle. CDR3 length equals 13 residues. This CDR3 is CASSLGSGLEQYF. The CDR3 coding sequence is TGTGCCAGCAGTTTGGGTTCTGGCCTCGAGCAGTACTTC.

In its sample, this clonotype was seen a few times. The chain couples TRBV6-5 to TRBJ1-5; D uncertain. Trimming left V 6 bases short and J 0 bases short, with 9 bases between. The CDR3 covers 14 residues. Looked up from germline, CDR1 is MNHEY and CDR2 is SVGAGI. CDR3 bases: TGTGCCAGCAGGAAGACATATAGCAATCAGCCCCAGCATTTT. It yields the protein CASRKTYSNQPQHF.

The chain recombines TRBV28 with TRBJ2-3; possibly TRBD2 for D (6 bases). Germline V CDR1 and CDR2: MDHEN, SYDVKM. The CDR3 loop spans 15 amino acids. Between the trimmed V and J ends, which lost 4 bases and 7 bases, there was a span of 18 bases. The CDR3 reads CASSSFGDSAYTQYF. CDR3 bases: TGTGCCAGCAGTTCGTTTGGGGACTCGGCGTATACGCAGTATTTT.

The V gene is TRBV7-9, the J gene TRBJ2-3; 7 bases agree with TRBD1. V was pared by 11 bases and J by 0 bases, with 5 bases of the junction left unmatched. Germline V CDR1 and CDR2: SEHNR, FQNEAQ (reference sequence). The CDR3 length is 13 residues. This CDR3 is CAWSGGSTDTQYF. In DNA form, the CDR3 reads TGTGCCTGGTCAGGGGGAAGCACAGATACGCAGTATTTT.

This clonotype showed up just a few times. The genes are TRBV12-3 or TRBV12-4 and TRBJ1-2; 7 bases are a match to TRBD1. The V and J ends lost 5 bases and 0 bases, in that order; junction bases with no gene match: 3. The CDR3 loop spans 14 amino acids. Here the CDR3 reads CASSVTGPNYGYTF. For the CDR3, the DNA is TGTGCCAGCAGTGTGACAGGGCCTAACTATGGCTACACCTTC.

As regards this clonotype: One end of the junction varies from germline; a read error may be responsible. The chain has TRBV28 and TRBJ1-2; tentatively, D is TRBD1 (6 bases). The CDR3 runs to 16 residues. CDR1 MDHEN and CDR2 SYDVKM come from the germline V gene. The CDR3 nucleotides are TGTGCCAGCAGTCTATGGACAGAAGTTACTAACTATGGCTACACCTTC. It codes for CASSLWTEVTNYGYTF.

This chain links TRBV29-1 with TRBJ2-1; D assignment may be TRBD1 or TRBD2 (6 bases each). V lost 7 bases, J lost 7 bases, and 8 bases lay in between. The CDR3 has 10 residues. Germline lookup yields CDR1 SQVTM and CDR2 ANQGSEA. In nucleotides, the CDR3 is TGCAGCGGAGGGGGGAATGAGCAGTTCTTC. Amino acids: CSGGGNEQFF.

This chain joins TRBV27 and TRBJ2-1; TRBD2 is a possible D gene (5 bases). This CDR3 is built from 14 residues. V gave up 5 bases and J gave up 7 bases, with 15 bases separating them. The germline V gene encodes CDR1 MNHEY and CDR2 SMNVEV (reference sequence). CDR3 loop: CASSLPAGRNEQFF. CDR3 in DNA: TGTGCCAGCAGTCTCCCCGCGGGCCGGAATGAGCAGTTCTTC.

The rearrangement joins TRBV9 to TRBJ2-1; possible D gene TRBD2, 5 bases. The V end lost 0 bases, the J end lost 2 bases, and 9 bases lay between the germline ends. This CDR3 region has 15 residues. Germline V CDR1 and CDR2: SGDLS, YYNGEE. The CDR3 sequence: CASSVGRVPYNEQFF. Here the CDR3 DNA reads TGTGCCAGCAGCGTAGGGCGGGTACCCTACAATGAGCAGTTCTTC.

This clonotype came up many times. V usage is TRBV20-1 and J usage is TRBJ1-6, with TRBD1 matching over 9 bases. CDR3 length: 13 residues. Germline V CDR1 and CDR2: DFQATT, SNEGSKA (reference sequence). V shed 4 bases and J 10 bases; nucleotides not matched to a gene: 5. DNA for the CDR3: TGCAGTGCTAAAGGGACAGGGAGCTCACCCCTCCACTTT. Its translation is CSAKGTGSSPLHF.

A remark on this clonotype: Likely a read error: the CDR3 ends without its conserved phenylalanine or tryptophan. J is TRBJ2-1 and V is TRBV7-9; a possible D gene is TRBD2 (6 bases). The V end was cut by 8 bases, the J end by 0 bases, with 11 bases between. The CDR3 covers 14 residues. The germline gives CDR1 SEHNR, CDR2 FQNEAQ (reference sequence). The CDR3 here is CASPGRNSYNEQFI. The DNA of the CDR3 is TGTGCCAGCCCCGGGAGAAACTCCTACAATGAGCAGTTCATC.

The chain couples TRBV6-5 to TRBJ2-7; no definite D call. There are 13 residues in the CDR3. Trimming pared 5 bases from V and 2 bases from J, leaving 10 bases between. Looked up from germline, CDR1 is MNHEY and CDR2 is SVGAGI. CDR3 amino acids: CASSIRLPYEQYF. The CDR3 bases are TGTGCCAGCAGTATCAGGCTCCCCTACGAGCAGTACTTC.

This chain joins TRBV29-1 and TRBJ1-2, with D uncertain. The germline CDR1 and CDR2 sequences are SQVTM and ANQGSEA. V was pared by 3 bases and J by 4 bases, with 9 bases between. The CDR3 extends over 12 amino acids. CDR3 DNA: TGCAGCGTTGATTGGACTAGCTATGGCTACACCTTC. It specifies CSVDWTSYGYTF.

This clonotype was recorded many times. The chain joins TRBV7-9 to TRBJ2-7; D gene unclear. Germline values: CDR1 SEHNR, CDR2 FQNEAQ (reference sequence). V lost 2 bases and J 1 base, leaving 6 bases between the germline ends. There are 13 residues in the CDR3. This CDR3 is CASSLSVSYEQYF. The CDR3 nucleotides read TGTGCCAGCAGCTTATCAGTTTCCTACGAGCAGTACTTC.

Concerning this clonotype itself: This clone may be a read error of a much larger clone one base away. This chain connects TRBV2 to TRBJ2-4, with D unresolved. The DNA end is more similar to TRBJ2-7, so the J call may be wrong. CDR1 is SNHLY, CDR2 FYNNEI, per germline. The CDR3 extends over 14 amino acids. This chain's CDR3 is CASSDRAWSYEQYF. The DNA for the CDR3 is TGTGCCAGCAGTGATCGGGCCTGGTCCTACGAGCAGTACTTC.

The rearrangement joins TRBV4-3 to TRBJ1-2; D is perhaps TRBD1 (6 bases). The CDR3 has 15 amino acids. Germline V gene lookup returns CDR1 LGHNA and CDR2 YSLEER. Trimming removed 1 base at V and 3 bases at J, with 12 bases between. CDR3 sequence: CASSQVGQAYYGYTF. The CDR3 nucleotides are TGCGCCAGCAGCCAAGTGGGACAAGCCTACTATGGCTACACCTTC.

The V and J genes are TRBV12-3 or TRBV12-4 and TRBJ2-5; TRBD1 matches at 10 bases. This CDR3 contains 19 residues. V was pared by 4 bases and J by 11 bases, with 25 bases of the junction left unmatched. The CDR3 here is CASSSDRGLPKIGYNEQYF. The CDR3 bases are TGTGCCAGCAGTTCAGACAGGGGGCTCCCTAAGATCGGCTACAATGAGCAGTACTTC.

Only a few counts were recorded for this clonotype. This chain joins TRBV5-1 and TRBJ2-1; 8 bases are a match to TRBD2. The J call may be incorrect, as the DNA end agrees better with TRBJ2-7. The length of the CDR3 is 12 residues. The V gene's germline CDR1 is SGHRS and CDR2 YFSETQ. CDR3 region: CASSTGGHEQYF. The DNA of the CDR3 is TGCGCCAGCAGCACGGGGGGGCATGAGCAGTACTTC.

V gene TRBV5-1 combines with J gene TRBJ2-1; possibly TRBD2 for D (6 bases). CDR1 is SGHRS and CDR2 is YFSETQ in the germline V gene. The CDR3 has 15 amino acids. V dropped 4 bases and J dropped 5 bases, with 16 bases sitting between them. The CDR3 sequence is CASSAGLPKNNEQFF. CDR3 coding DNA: TGCGCCAGCAGCGCTGGACTACCGAAGAACAATGAGCAGTTCTTC.

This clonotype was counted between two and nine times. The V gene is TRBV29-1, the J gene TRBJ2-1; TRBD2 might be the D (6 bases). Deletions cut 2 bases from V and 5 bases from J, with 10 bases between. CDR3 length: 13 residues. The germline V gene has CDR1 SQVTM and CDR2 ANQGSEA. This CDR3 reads CSVETGVDNEQFF. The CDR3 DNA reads TGCAGCGTTGAAACGGGAGTAGACAATGAGCAGTTCTTC.

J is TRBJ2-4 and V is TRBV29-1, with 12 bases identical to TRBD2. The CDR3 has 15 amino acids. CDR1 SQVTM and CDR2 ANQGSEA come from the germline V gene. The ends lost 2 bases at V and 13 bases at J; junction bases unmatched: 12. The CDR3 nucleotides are TGCAGCGTTGAAACCTCACTAGCGGGAGGTGGGGAGCAGTACTTC. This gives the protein CSVETSLAGGGEQYF.

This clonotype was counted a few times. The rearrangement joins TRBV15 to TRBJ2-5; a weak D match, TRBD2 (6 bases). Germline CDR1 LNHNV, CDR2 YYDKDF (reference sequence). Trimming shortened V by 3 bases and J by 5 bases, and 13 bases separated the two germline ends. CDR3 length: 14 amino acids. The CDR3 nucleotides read TGTGCCACCAGCAGGGGGAGGATGGGGGAGACCCAGTACTTC. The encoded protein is CATSRGRMGETQYF.

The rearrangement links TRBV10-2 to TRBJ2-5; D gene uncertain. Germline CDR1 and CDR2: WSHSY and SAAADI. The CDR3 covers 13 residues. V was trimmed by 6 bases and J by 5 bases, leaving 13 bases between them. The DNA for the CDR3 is TGCGCCAGCAGAGATTTGGCCAGGGAGACCCAGTACTTC. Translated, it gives CASRDLARETQYF.

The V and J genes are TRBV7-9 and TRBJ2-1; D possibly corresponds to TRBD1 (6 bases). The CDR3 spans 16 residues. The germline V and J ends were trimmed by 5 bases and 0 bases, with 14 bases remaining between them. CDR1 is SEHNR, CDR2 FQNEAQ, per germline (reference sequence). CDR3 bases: TGTGCCAGCAGCCCCCCGAGGGGGAGCTCCTACAATGAGCAGTTCTTC. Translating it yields CASSPPRGSSYNEQFF.

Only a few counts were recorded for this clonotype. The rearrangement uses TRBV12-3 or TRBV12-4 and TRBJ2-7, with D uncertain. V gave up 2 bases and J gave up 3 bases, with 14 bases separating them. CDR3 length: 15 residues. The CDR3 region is CASSLTALGYYEQYF. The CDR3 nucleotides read TGTGCCAGCAGTTTAACGGCCCTCGGGTACTACGAGCAGTACTTC.